The present T cell receptor beta chain was sequenced within a study of OX40 agonist ivuxolimab in advanced cancers. Study-wide results and limits: At doses 0.1 to 3.0 mg/kg, CD4+ and CD8+ clones expanded.

This clone was seen a single time. The target antigen is unknown. CDR3 length: 15 residues. V was clipped by 4 bases and J by 3 bases; unmatched bases: 6. The germline CDR1 and CDR2 sequences are SGHTA and FQGNSA. Assay used: immunoSEQ multiplex PCR; TCRdb lists only in-frame clones, some missing. This table has tens of thousands of clones, around nine tenths appearing once. The input for sequencing was CD4+ or CD8+ T cells sorted from blood, taken in a trial of the OX40 agonist ivuxolimab. The genes are TRBV7-2 and TRBJ1-5; 7 nucleotides line up with TRBD1. The clonotype comes from an adult with an advanced solid tumor such as melanoma, head and neck, liver or kidney cancer. The CDR3 loop is CASSSTTGYNQPQHF. The CDR3 DNA sequence: TGTGCCAGCAGCTCAACGACAGGGTACAATCAGCCCCAGCATTTT.